This T cell receptor (beta chain) stems from a study of shared T cell receptors in the human thymus. The repertoire was sequenced with immunoSEQ multiplex PCR; TCRdb's copy has only in-frame clones and lacks some. The sample has about 540,000 clones, 75% to 80% seen once. The CDR3 has 14 residues. CDR1 and CDR2 from the germline V gene are MNHEY and SMNVEV (reference sequence). The V gene end was trimmed by 7 bases and the J gene end by 4 bases; junction bases not matched to a gene: 5. In this sample, this clone turned up a few times. These data also formed part of another study, on human thymus T cells. Per that study: Thymic samples were excised during corrective heart operations.

The TCR was taken from a boy in the first two years of life with a congenital heart defect. The rearrangement uses TRBV27 and TRBJ2-2; 8 nucleotides line up with TRBD2. Sequencing used thymocytes. This chain's CDR3 is CASTRRGGTGELFF. The CDR3 DNA reads as TGTGCCAGCACCCGCCGGGGGGGCACCGGGGAGCTGTTTTTT.